The 4 T cell receptor beta chains in this list originate from one sample, sequenced in a study of cytomegalovirus exposure and HLA in healthy donors. Vbeta (60) and Jbeta (13) primers were used in the PCR. Clones were read by immunoSEQ multiplex PCR, and TCRdb kept only the in-frame ones, dropping some. The table lists more than 90,000 clones, more than 65% of them singletons. Sequencing was performed on PBMCs. The source is a human donor in good health.

In DNA form, the CDR3 reads TGTGCCAGTAGTCGTCGGGGGGATACTGAAAAACTGTTTTTT. Translating gives CASSRRGDTEKLFF. V is TRBV19 and J is TRBJ1-4, with a tentative D call TRBD1 (5 bases). Germline V gene lookup returns CDR1 LNHDA and CDR2 SQIVND (reference sequence). V was clipped by 5 bases and J by 7 bases, with 14 bases between them. CDR3 length equals 14 residues.

V is TRBV6-4 and J is TRBJ1-1, with D possibly being TRBD1 (6 bases). The CDR3 is made up of 13 amino acids. The germline V and J ends were trimmed by 4 bases and 1 base, with 7 bases remaining between them. Germline CDR1 is MRHNA and CDR2 is SNTAGT. This chain's CDR3 is CASSAGENTEAFF. CDR3 nucleotide sequence: TGTGCCAGCAGTGCAGGGGAGAACACTGAAGCTTTCTTT.

The V call is TRBV6-5, the J call TRBJ2-7, with D possibly matching TRBD2 (6 bases). The CDR3 is made up of 14 amino acids. The V end was cut by 6 bases, the J end by 3 bases, with 15 bases between. CDR1 is MNHEY, CDR2 SVGAGI, per germline. CDR3 region: CASSPGTVDYEQYF. CDR3 bases: TGTGCCAGCAGCCCCGGGACTGTGGACTACGAGCAGTACTTC.

Concerning this clone: Other DNA sequences in the same sample also yield this CDR3. Here the CDR3 DNA reads TGTGCCAGCAGTGATAGGGGAAACACTGAAGCTTTCTTT. The encoded protein is CASSDRGNTEAFF. This rearrangement joins TRBV6-1 to TRBJ1-1, with a weak D call TRBD1 (5 bases). Germline-derived CDR1 and CDR2 are MNHNS and SASEGT. Trimming cost V 3 bases and J 2 bases, with 7 bases left between them. The CDR3 length is 13 residues.